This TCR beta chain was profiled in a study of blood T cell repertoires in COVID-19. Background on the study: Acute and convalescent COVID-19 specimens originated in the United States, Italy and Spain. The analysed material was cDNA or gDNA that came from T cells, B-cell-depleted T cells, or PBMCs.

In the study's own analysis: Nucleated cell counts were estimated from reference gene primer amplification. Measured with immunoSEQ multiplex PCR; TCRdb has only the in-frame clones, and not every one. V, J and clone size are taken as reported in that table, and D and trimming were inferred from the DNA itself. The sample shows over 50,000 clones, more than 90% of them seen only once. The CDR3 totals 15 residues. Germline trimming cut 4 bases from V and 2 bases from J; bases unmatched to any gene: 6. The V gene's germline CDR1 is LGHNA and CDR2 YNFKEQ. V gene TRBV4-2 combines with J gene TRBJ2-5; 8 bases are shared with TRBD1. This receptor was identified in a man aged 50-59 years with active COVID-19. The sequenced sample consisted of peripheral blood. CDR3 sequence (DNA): TGTGCCAGCAGCCCACATACAGGGGGGCAAGAGACCCAGTACTTC. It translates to CASSPHTGGQETQYF.